These 29 T cell receptor beta chains were all obtained from the same sample, sequenced in a study of blood T cell repertoires in COVID-19. The repertoire was sequenced with immunoSEQ multiplex PCR; TCRdb's copy has only in-frame clones and lacks some. The sample lists 390,000 or so clones, 80% to 90% occurring once. Sequencing was carried out using PBMCs or T cells enriched from blood (not recorded which). The receptors here all came from a woman aged 45-59 years who had recovered from COVID-19.

The V gene is TRBV28, the J gene TRBJ1-1; TRBD1 might be the D (6 bases). Germline CDR1 is MDHEN and CDR2 is SYDVKM. The CDR3 runs 14 residues. Trimming removed 6 bases at V and 12 bases at J, with 23 bases between. DNA for the CDR3: TGTGCCAGCAGCCAGTTAACCGGGACATCAAAATCTTTCTTT. Encoded protein: CASSQLTGTSKSFF.

This chain links TRBV29-1 with TRBJ1-1; no firm D call. Germline CDR1 and CDR2: SQVTM and ANQGSEA. With 3 bases removed from V and 4 bases from J, the gap between germline ends came to 12 bases. This CDR3 contains 13 residues. CDR3 DNA sequence: TGCAGCGTTGAGAGGCAGGAGGGCACTGAAGCTTTCTTT. Residues: CSVERQEGTEAFF.

The V call is TRBV7-6, the J call TRBJ2-1; 11 nucleotides align to TRBD2. Germline trimming cut 0 bases from V and 4 bases from J; bases unmatched to any gene: 11. The germline gives CDR1 SGHVS, CDR2 FNYEAQ. The length of the CDR3 is 19 residues. DNA of the CDR3: TGTGCCAGCAGCTTAGCCGCTCTAGCGGGGGGCCAATTTTACAATGAGCAGTTCTTC. Its translation is CASSLAALAGGQFYNEQFF. The complete variable domain, with remaining parts taken from reference TRBV7-6 and TRBJ2-1, reads GAGVSQSPRYKVTKRGQDVALRCDPISGHVSLYWYRQALGQGPEFLTYFNYEAQQDKSGLPNDRFSAERPEGSISTLTIQRTEQRDSAMYRCASSLAALAGGQFYNEQFFGPGTRLTVL.

The chain carries TRBV29-1 and TRBJ1-2; D gene unclear. The germline V and J ends were trimmed by 0 bases and 6 bases, with 14 bases remaining between them. In germline, CDR1 is SQVTM, CDR2 ANQGSEA. The CDR3 loop spans 14 amino acids. CDR3 in DNA: TGCAGCGTTGAAGATAGGGCAAGAGGGAATGGCTACACCTTC. Protein: CSVEDRARGNGYTF.

This chain links TRBV7-8 with TRBJ2-3, with TRBD2 matching 10 bases. Trimming took 2 bases from V and 0 from J; bases not matched to a gene: 8. CDR1 and CDR2 from the germline V gene are SGHVS and FQNEAQ. There are 18 residues in the CDR3. The DNA for the CDR3 is TGTGCCAGCAGCTTAAGAGCAGCGGGGGGGCGTAGCACAGATACGCAGTATTTT. It codes for CASSLRAAGGRSTDTQYF.

This clone occurred a few times. The rearrangement joins TRBV4-1 to TRBJ1-6; tentative D call: TRBD1 (5 bases). CDR3 length equals 13 residues. V was clipped by 1 base and J by 11 bases, with 9 bases between them. Per the germline V gene, CDR1 is MGHRA and CDR2 is YSYEKL. CDR3 amino acids: CASSQVGGTPLHF. CDR3 nucleotide sequence: TGCGCCAGCAGCCAAGTGGGGGGGACACCCCTCCACTTT.

The chain has TRBV6-2 or TRBV6-3 and TRBJ1-3; D unclear. There are 13 residues in the CDR3. Germline CDR1 and CDR2: MNHEY and SVGEGT. The V end lost 4 bases, the J end lost 2 bases, and 6 bases lay between the germline ends. The CDR3 loop is CASSSGTGNTIYF. The CDR3 DNA follows: TGTGCCAGCAGTTCCGGGACTGGAAACACCATATATTTT.

The rearrangement links TRBV7-3 to TRBJ2-2; TRBD2 matches at 8 bases. With V trimmed by 4 bases and J by 2 bases, 6 bases remained unmatched. The CDR3 has 16 amino acids. Looked up from germline, CDR1 is SGHTA and CDR2 is FQGTGA. CDR3 amino acids: CASSSPSGGNTGELFF. The DNA for the CDR3 is TGTGCCAGCAGCTCGCCGAGCGGGGGCAACACCGGGGAGCTGTTTTTT.

The chain combines TRBV5-1 with TRBJ2-5; 7 bases align to TRBD1. The CDR3 sequence is 15 residues long. V lost 4 bases to trimming and J lost 2 bases; unmatched junction nucleotides: 8. Looked up from germline, CDR1 is SGHRS and CDR2 is YFSETQ. The CDR3 sequence: CASSRVPDRQETQYF. CDR3 sequence (DNA): TGCGCCAGCAGCCGGGTGCCGGACAGGCAAGAGACCCAGTACTTC.

The chain joins TRBV27 to TRBJ1-1; D gene uncertain. Trimming removed 0 bases at V and 6 bases at J, with 8 bases between. CDR3 length equals 13 residues. Germline lookup yields CDR1 MNHEY and CDR2 SMNVEV (reference sequence). CDR3: CASSLSATAEAFF. In DNA, the CDR3 is TGTGCCAGCAGTTTATCGGCGACTGCTGAAGCTTTCTTT.

The chain is built from TRBV6-6 and TRBJ2-7; D is perhaps TRBD1 (6 bases). Per germline, CDR1 MNHNY and CDR2 SVGAGI (reference sequence). The CDR3 has 13 amino acids. Trimming stripped 4 bases from V and 3 bases from J, with 10 bases between. This chain's CDR3 is CASSSTDSYEQYF. The CDR3 bases are TGTGCCAGCAGTTCCACGGACAGCTACGAGCAGTACTTC.

This clone was observed a few times. The chain carries TRBV29-1 and TRBJ1-1; D is unresolved. The germline gives CDR1 SQVTM, CDR2 ANQGSEA. V was cut by 1 base and J by 1 base, with 4 bases left in between. There are 12 residues in the CDR3. CDR3 sequence (DNA): TGCAGCGTTGAAGGACAGAACACTGAAGCTTTCTTT. Translated: CSVEGQNTEAFF.

This clone came up once. The rearrangement links TRBV7-2 to TRBJ2-2; D might be TRBD2 (6 bases). Trimming cost V 7 bases and J 6 bases, with 15 bases left between them. Germline V lookup: CDR1 SGHTA, CDR2 FQGNSA. The CDR3 loop spans 14 amino acids. The CDR3 nucleotides are TGTGCCAGCATCAATGGGGTAGCGGCCGGGGAGCTGTTTTTT. Translating gives CASINGVAAGELFF.

The V call is TRBV7-9, the J call TRBJ1-4, with D tentatively TRBD1 (5 bases). This CDR3 comprises 14 residues. Germline V gene sequence: CDR1 SEHNR, CDR2 FQNEAQ (reference sequence). The ends were cut back, 5 bases at V and 6 bases at J, with 13 bases in the middle. The CDR3 is CASSHLGGDEKLFF. DNA of the CDR3: TGTGCCAGCAGCCACCTGGGAGGGGATGAAAAACTGTTTTTT.

The chain uses TRBV2 and TRBJ2-5; D is ambiguous. The V gene lost 7 bases and the J gene lost 1 base, with 13 bases spanning the gap. This CDR3 has 14 residues. From germline, CDR1 is SNHLY and CDR2 FYNNEI. CDR3 DNA: TGTGCCAGCATAGGCGACACTCTCCAAGAGACCCAGTACTTC. Its protein is CASIGDTLQETQYF.

The rearrangement joins TRBV7-9 to TRBJ2-5; D uncertain. Deletions cut 4 bases from V and 7 bases from J, with 13 bases between. The CDR3 loop spans 13 amino acids. CDR1 is SEHNR and CDR2 is FQNEAQ in the germline V gene (reference sequence). The CDR3 DNA reads as TGTGCCAGCAGCTCGCCCGGATGGAGGACCCAGTACTTC. It encodes CASSSPGWRTQYF.

V and J are TRBV29-1 and TRBJ1-1; D gene uncertain. The V and J ends lost 8 bases and 1 base respectively, with 14 bases between them. The CDR3 covers 13 residues. Germline V gives CDR1 SQVTM, CDR2 ANQGSEA. The chain's CDR3 is CSYTVPGNTEAFF. The CDR3 nucleotides read TGCAGCTACACAGTTCCCGGGAACACTGAAGCTTTCTTT.

The CDR3 protein is CASRVAGINTEAFF. The CDR3 DNA sequence: TGTGCCAGCAGGGTCGCAGGGATAAACACTGAAGCTTTCTTT. The chain recombines TRBV4-2 with TRBJ1-1, with D perhaps TRBD1 (5 bases). CDR3 length: 14 residues. Germline CDR1 reads LGHNA; CDR2 reads YNFKEQ. Trimming removed 6 bases from V and 2 bases from J, with 13 bases in between.

The chain joins TRBV4-2 to TRBJ2-1, with TRBD2 matching over 10 bases. V shed 3 bases, J shed 6 bases, and the junction held 11 bases outside the gene matches. The CDR3 is made up of 17 amino acids. Germline CDR1 LGHNA, CDR2 YNFKEQ. The CDR3 nucleotides read TGTGCCAGCAGCCAGCTCTCCGGGACTAGCGCGGGCAATGAGCAGTTCTTC. Encoded protein: CASSQLSGTSAGNEQFF.

The rearrangement links TRBV7-9 to TRBJ1-4; D not certain. The CDR3 is made up of 15 amino acids. Germline lookup yields CDR1 SEHNR and CDR2 FQNEAQ (reference sequence). V was clipped by 5 bases and J by 3 bases, with 13 bases between them. The CDR3 nucleotides read TGTGCCAGCAGCGAAGTGTCCGGGTCTAATGAAAAACTGTTTTTT. Translating gives CASSEVSGSNEKLFF.

The V call is TRBV5-4, the J call TRBJ1-2; the D gene is possibly TRBD1 (5 bases). V lost 4 bases, J lost 6 bases, and 13 bases lay in between. Germline values: CDR1 SGHNT, CDR2 YYREEE (reference sequence). This CDR3 contains 13 residues. This CDR3 reads CASSASGLDGYTF. The CDR3 bases are TGTGCCAGCAGCGCTTCAGGGTTAGATGGCTACACCTTC.

The chain couples TRBV30 to TRBJ2-7; D is unclear. Germline CDR1 and CDR2: GTSNPN and SVGIG (reference sequence). Trimming cost V 3 bases and J 7 bases, with 13 bases left between them. The CDR3 loop spans 12 amino acids. The chain's CDR3 is CAWSSSSREQYF. CDR3 coding DNA: TGTGCCTGGAGCTCCTCATCGAGGGAGCAGTACTTC.

This chain joins TRBV5-1 and TRBJ1-2; D might be TRBD1 (6 bases). Looked up from germline, CDR1 is SGHRS and CDR2 is YFSETQ. V lost 4 bases, J lost 5 bases, and 18 bases lay in between. This CDR3 region has 15 residues. Here the CDR3 reads CASSPTGGSLYGYTF. CDR3 coding DNA: TGCGCCAGCAGCCCCACGGGGGGCAGCTTATATGGCTACACCTTC. Looking up the rest from reference TRBV5-1 and TRBJ1-2 gives the full variable domain: KAGVTQTPRYLIKTRGQQVTLSCSPISGHRSVSWYQQTPGQGLQFLFEYFSETQRNKGNFPGRFSGRQFSNSRSEMNVSTLELGDSALYLCASSPTGGSLYGYTFGSGTRLTVV.

J is TRBJ1-1 and V is TRBV6-5, with D hard to call. The length of the CDR3 is 14 residues. The germline V and J ends were trimmed by 5 bases and 5 bases, with 15 bases remaining between them. Germline loops: CDR1 MNHEY, CDR2 SVGAGI. The DNA of the CDR3 is TGTGCCAGCAGTACCCAAGGAGGGATTACTGAAGCTTTCTTT. Translated, it gives CASSTQGGITEAFF.

The chain carries TRBV28 and TRBJ1-2; 7 nucleotides align to TRBD1. The ends lost 2 bases at V and 8 bases at J; junction bases unmatched: 11. Germline CDR1 and CDR2: MDHEN and SYDVKM. CDR3 size: 15 residues. In DNA form, the CDR3 reads TGTGCCAGCAGTTTAAGGCGGACAGGATTTCGGGGCTACACCTTC. This translates into CASSLRRTGFRGYTF.

The chain couples TRBV4-2 to TRBJ1-2; 10 bases map to TRBD1. This CDR3 has 16 residues. Looked up from germline, CDR1 is LGHNA and CDR2 is YNFKEQ. The V and J ends lost 4 bases and 5 bases, in that order; junction bases with no gene match: 10. CDR3 nucleotide sequence: TGTGCCAGCAGCCCTCCTGGACAGGGGGAAAGATATGGCTACACCTTC. Protein product: CASSPPGQGERYGYTF.

The V and J genes are TRBV6-5 and TRBJ2-7; the D is unclear. Trimming cost V 5 bases and J 2 bases, with 10 bases left between them. The germline gives CDR1 MNHEY, CDR2 SVGAGI. This CDR3 has 13 residues. CDR3 DNA sequence: TGTGCCAGCAGTCGACACAAAACCTACGAGCAGTACTTC. Amino acid sequence: CASSRHKTYEQYF.

J is TRBJ2-1 and V is TRBV9; the match to TRBD2 covers 9 bases. The CDR3 has 15 amino acids. The V segment lost 0 bases and the J segment 9 bases; nucleotides outside the gene matches: 7. Germline CDR1 and CDR2: SGDLS and YYNGEE. The CDR3 bases are TGTGCCAGCAGCGTAGCGGGTAGCGGGGGTTTTGAGCAGTTCTTC. This sequence encodes CASSVAGSGGFEQFF. Supplemented by reference TRBV9 and TRBJ2-1, the full variable domain reads DSGVTQTPKHLITATGQRVTLRCSPRSGDLSVYWYQQSLDQGLQFLIQYYNGEERAKGNILERFSAQQFPDLHSELNLSSLELGDSALYFCASSVAGSGGFEQFFGPGTRLTVL.

This chain links TRBV7-2 with TRBJ2-5; 11 positions match TRBD2. The junction had 7 bases not matched to a gene; V was cut back by 1 base and J by 9 bases. Germline V CDR1 and CDR2: SGHTA, FQGNSA. CDR3 size: 15 residues. For the CDR3, the DNA is TGTGCCAGCAGCTTAGGTAGCGGGGGGGCAGGTGCCCAGTACTTC. It codes for CASSLGSGGAGAQYF.